Given below is one T cell receptor beta chain in context. Its specificity is not known. PCR primers comprised 60 Vbeta and 13 Jbeta primers. TCRdb's copy holds only in-frame clones and misses some; the assay was immunoSEQ multiplex PCR. Of 89,000 or so clones in the sample, less than 85% are singletons; the top ten hold around 4.2%. This sample was included in a study of cytomegalovirus exposure and HLA in healthy donors. On the study more broadly: An early data release held 75 million to 100 million unique TCRs from HLA-typed donors.

The CDR3 is 16 amino acids. Trimming pared 4 bases from V and 2 bases from J, leaving 18 bases between. Germline CDR1 reads SGDLS; CDR2 reads YYNGEE. The study, taken as a whole, reports: Reportedly, diagnosis of cytomegalovirus status by the classifier showed high specificity and sensitivity. Sequencing probably produced one cluster of sequence variants that were highly shared. In a later analysis, productive TCRs from donors in an Asian-associated ancestry cluster reportedly carried fewer N-insertions than the cohort mean.

Sample: PBMCs. V gene TRBV9 combines with J gene TRBJ1-2, with D perhaps TRBD1 (6 bases). This receptor was identified in a man in his sixties in good health and CMV-seronegative. Here the CDR3 reads CASSPNQGFLNYGYTF. The CDR3 nucleotides are TGTGCCAGCAGCCCAAACCAGGGGTTCCTAAACTATGGCTACACCTTC.